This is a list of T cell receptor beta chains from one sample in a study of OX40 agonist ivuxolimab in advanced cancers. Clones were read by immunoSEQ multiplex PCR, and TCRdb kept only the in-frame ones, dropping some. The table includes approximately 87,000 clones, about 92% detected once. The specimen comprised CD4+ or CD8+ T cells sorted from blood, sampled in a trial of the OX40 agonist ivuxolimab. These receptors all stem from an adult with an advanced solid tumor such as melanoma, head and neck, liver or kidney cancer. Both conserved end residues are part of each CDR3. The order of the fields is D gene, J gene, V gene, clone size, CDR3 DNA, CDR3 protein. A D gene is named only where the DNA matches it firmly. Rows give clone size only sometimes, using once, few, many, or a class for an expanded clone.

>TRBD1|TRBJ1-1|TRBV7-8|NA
TGTGCCAGCAGCCCAAGACAGGGTATGAACACTGAAGCTTTCTTT
CASSPRQGMNTEAFF
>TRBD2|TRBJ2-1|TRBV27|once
TGTGCCAGCAGTCTCGGGACTAGCGGGAATAATGAGCAGTTCTTC
CASSLGTSGNNEQFF
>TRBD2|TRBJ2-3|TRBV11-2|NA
TGTGCCAGCAGCTTCGGGGGGAGGAGGGCCACAGATACGCAGTATTTT
CASSFGGRRATDTQYF
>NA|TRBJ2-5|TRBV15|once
TGTGCCACCAGCGGCCAGGGGACCCAGTACTTC
CATSGQGTQYF
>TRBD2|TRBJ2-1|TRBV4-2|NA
TGTGCCAGCAGCCAGGATTTTACTAGCGGGAGCTCCTACAATGAGCAGTTCTTC
CASSQDFTSGSSYNEQFF
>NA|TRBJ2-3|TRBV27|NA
TGTGCCAGCAGTTTTGGAGATACGCAGTATTTT
CASSFGDTQYF
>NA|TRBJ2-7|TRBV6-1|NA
TGTGCCAGCAGTTTCCCCCACGAGCAGTACTTC
CASSFPHEQYF
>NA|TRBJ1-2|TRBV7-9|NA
TGTGCCAGCAGCTTAAATGGGAACGCTAACTATGGCTACACCTTC
CASSLNGNANYGYTF
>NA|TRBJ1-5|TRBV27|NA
TGTGCCAGCAGTTTATCGCGTGGGGATCAGCCCCAGCATTTT
CASSLSRGDQPQHF
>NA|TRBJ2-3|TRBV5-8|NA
TGTGCCAGCAGCCCCGGACAGCGATACACAGATACGCAGTATTTT
CASSPGQRYTDTQYF
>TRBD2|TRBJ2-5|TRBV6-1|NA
TGTGCCAGCAGTGAAGGACTAGCGGGATCAGAGACCCAGTACTTC
CASSEGLAGSETQYF
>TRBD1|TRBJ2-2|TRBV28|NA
TGTGCCAGCAGAACGGACAGGGTGATCGGGGAGCTGTTTTTT
CASRTDRVIGELFF
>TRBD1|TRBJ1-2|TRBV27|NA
TGTGCCAGCAGTTTAAGACAGGGGGCGAATGGCTACACCTTC
CASSLRQGANGYTF
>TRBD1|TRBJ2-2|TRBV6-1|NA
TGTGCCAGCAGTGAAGAGGGGACAGGGACGACCGGGGAGCTGTTTTTT
CASSEEGTGTTGELFF
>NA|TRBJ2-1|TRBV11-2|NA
TGTGCCAGCAGCTACAGGGATTTCAGCAATGAGCAGTTCTTC
CASSYRDFSNEQFF
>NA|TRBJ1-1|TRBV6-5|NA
TGTGCCAGCACCTCCTCCGGGACGCTGAACACTGAAGCTTTCTTT
CASTSSGTLNTEAFF
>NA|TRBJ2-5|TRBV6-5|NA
TGTGCCAGCAGTTACTCGATTTGGGAGACCCAGTACTTC
CASSYSIWETQYF
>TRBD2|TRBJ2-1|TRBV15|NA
TGTGCCACCAGCAGCCTTCTAGCGGGAGTCTACAATGAGCAGTTCTTC
CATSSLLAGVYNEQFF
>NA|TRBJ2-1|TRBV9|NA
TGTGCCAGCAGCGTTGGTGTGGTCGATGAGCAGTTCTTC
CASSVGVVDEQFF
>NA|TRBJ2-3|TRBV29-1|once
TGCAGCGTTGGGGTACCGCAGGGGGGGACAGATACGCAGTATTTT
CSVGVPQGGTDTQYF
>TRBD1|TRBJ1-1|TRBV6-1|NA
TGTGCCAGCATTAGGACAGGGGCCGACTACACTGAAGCTTTCTTT
CASIRTGADYTEAFF
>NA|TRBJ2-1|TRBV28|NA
TGTGCCAGCAGTGACGACTCAGCCTACAATGAGCAGTTCTTC
CASSDDSAYNEQFF
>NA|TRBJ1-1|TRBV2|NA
TGTGCGAAGGAGGGGAAGAGGCCTATCACTGAAGCTTTCTTT
CAKEGKRPITEAFF
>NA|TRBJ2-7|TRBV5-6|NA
TGTGCCAGCAGCCGGCCGAGGCAGAGCTCCTACGAGCAGTACTTC
CASSRPRQSSYEQYF
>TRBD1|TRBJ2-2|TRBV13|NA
TGTGCCAGCAGCCCCGAACACACGGGACAGGCGAACACCGGGGAGCTGTTTTTT
CASSPEHTGQANTGELFF
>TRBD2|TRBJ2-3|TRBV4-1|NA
TGCGCCAGCAGCCAAAAAAGCCCGACTAGCGGTAGCACAGATACGCAGTATTTT
CASSQKSPTSGSTDTQYF
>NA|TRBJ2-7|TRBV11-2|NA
TGTGCCAGCAGCCAGGGCGGGGGCCGCTCCTACGAGCAGTACTTC
CASSQGGGRSYEQYF
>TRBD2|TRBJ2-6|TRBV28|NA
TGTGCCAGCAGCCGGTGGACTAGCGGGGGGGCTGGGGCCAACGTCCTGACTTTC
CASSRWTSGGAGANVLTF
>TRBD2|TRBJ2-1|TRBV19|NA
TGTGCCAGTACCACAATAGCGGGAGGGCCCGATGAGCAGTTCTTC
CASTTIAGGPDEQFF
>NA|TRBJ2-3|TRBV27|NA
TGTGCCAGCAGTTGGGCGGGCCGCGGAACAGATACGCAGTATTTT
CASSWAGRGTDTQYF
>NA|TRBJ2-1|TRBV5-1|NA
TGCGCCAGCAGCTTGGTTACTTCACAGGGAGTTCCCTACAATGAGCAGTTCTTC
CASSLVTSQGVPYNEQFF
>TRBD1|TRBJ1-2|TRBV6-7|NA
TGTGCCAGCAGTTCCCCGGACAGGGCCCATGGCTACACCTTC
CASSSPDRAHGYTF
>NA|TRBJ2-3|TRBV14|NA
TGTGCCAGCAGCCAAGAATATCCAGATACGCAGTATTTT
CASSQEYPDTQYF
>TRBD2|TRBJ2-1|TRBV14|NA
TGTGCCAGCAGCCACTTTCGACTAGCAGCCGGTAGTAGGAATGAGCAGTTCTTC
CASSHFRLAAGSRNEQFF
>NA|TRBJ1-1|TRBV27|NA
TGTGCCAGCAGTTTATCGAAGGGGGGCACTGAAGCTTTCTTT
CASSLSKGGTEAFF
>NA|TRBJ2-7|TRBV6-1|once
TGTGCCAGCAGTGAAGGAGGGTACGAGCAGTACTTC
CASSEGGYEQYF
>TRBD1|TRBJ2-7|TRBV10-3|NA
TGTGCCACACAGGGGAACGACGAGCAGTACTTC
CATQGNDEQYF
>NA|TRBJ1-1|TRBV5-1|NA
TGCGCCAGCAGCTTGGCAGCTTTGAACACTGAAGCTTTCTTT
CASSLAALNTEAFF
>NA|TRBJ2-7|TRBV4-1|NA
TGCGCCAGCAGCCAAGATAGGGGGGGATCCCTTTTCGAGCAGTACTTC
CASSQDRGGSLFEQYF
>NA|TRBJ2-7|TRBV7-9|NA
TGTGCCAGCAGCTCTTGGGAAAACGAGCAGTACTTC
CASSSWENEQYF
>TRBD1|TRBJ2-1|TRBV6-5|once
TGTGCCAGCAGTGGATCCGGACAGGCCGCGGCTGAGCAGTTCTTC
CASSGSGQAAAEQFF
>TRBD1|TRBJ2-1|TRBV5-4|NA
TGTGCCAGCAGCACGCGGGACAGGTCCGGGGCCAGGCAGTTCTTC
CASSTRDRSGARQFF
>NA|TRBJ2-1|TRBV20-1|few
TGCAGTGTAGGGCCGTACCTCCTCTTC
CSVGPYLLF
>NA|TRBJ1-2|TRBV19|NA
TGTGCCAGTAGTTCGACAGCTAACTATGGCTACACCTTC
CASSSTANYGYTF
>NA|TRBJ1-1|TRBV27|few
TGTGCCAGCAGTCCCCCCGGGGGGACTGAAGCTTTCTTT
CASSPPGGTEAFF
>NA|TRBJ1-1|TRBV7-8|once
TGTGCCAGCAGCTTAGGAGCCTCGGGACACAACACTGAAGCTTTCTTT
CASSLGASGHNTEAFF
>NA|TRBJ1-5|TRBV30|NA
TGTGCCTGGATTGATAGGGAAGGTCAGCCCCAGCATTTT
CAWIDREGQPQHF
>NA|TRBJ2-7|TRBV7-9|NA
TGTGCCAGCAGCTTTGCCTTCGACGAGCAGTACTTC
CASSFAFDEQYF
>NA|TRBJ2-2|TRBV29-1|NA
TGCAGCGTTTTTGCCGTGCCGAACACCGGGGAGCTGTTTTTT
CSVFAVPNTGELFF
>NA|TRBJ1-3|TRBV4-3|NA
TGCGCCAGCAGCCAGGATAACAGGGCCGACTCTGGAAACACCATATATTTT
CASSQDNRADSGNTIYF
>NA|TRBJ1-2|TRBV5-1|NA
TGCGCCAGCAGCTTGGGAGGGGGGAGCTACACCTTC
CASSLGGGSYTF
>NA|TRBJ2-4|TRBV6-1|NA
TGTGCCAGCAGTGGGGGGTCTGGGGACATTCAGTACTTC
CASSGGSGDIQYF
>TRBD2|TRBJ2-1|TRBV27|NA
TGTGCCAGCCGGGGGGGATACAATGAGCAGTTCTTC
CASRGGYNEQFF
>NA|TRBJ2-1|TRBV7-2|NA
TGTGCCAGCAGCTTAAGGCCCCGACCCCTCCCCCATGGGAATGAGCAGTTCTTC
CASSLRPRPLPHGNEQFF
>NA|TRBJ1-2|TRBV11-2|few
TGTGCCAGCAGCCCAAGCCAATATGGCTACACCTTC
CASSPSQYGYTF
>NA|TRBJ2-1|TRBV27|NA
TGTGCCAGCAGTTTCTTAGGGGGGGGTTACAATGAGCAGTTCTTC
CASSFLGGGYNEQFF
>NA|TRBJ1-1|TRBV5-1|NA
TGCGCCAGCAGAGAGGGAGGCCTGAACACTGAAGCTTTCTTT
CASREGGLNTEAFF